The 31 T cell receptor beta chains below were found in one sample sequenced in a study of blood T cell repertoires in COVID-19. Sequencing used immunoSEQ multiplex PCR; TCRdb keeps in-frame clones, though not all of them. The data contain about 40,000 clones, about 88% of them seen just once; the ten biggest clones take up 2% to 2.5%. Sequenced input: peripheral blood. The source of these receptors is a human donor in a cohort sampled during active COVID-19.

In this sample, this clone turned up once. The gene calls are TRBV6-1 and TRBJ1-1; no definite D call. CDR1 MNHNS and CDR2 SASEGT come from the germline V gene. This CDR3 has 15 residues. V lost 0 bases, J lost 2 bases, and 10 bases lay in between. CDR3 coding DNA: TGTGCCAGCAGTGAAGCGCTATCGAGAAACACTGAAGCTTTCTTT. It codes for CASSEALSRNTEAFF.

The V and J genes are TRBV27 and TRBJ1-1, with 10 bases identical to TRBD1. The CDR3 is made up of 16 amino acids. Trimming cost V 2 bases and J 2 bases; bases outside gene matches: 5. Per the germline V gene, CDR1 is MNHEY and CDR2 is SMNVEV (reference sequence). The CDR3 loop is CASSLRDRGPNTEAFF. The CDR3 DNA follows: TGTGCCAGCAGTTTACGGGACAGGGGCCCCAACACTGAAGCTTTCTTT.

This chain links TRBV12-3 or TRBV12-4 with TRBJ2-7; D is possibly TRBD1 (6 bases). V lost 5 bases and J lost 5, with 10 bases in between. The CDR3 is made up of 12 amino acids. The CDR3 bases are TGTGCCAGCAGTAACAGGGCTAACGAGCAGTACTTC. As protein: CASSNRANEQYF.

Written as DNA, the CDR3 is TGTGCCAGCAGCCAAGAAGATTTCACAGGGCGTCCCTACGAGCAGTACTTC. It codes for CASSQEDFTGRPYEQYF. The chain links TRBV14 to TRBJ2-7; the D gene is possibly TRBD1 (6 bases). The CDR3 runs to 17 residues. Per germline, CDR1 SGHDN and CDR2 FVKESK. V lost 0 bases and J lost 2, with 17 bases in between.

This rearrangement joins TRBV6-6 to TRBJ1-2, with D tentatively TRBD1 (6 bases). This CDR3 is 15 amino acids long. Germline lookup yields CDR1 MNHNY and CDR2 SVGAGI (reference sequence). Trimming took off 6 bases at V and 5 bases at J, with 19 bases between the two ends. CDR3 nucleotides: TGTGCCAGCAGCTATACTATTGAGGGGGGGTATGGCTACACCTTC. Amino acids: CASSYTIEGGYGYTF.

The rearrangement joins TRBV27 to TRBJ2-1, with 9 bases aligning to TRBD1. Germline loops: CDR1 MNHEY, CDR2 SMNVEV (reference sequence). CDR3 length: 15 amino acids. Losses at the gene ends were 6 bases for V and 6 bases for J; bases not matched to a gene: 9. CDR3 in DNA: TGTGCCAGCAGCCCTGGGGACAGGGCAGTCAATGAGCAGTTCTTC. Translated: CASSPGDRAVNEQFF.

The V call is TRBV4-1, the J call TRBJ1-2; 7 nucleotides match TRBD1. CDR1 and CDR2 from the germline V gene are MGHRA and YSYEKL. V was pared by 3 bases and J by 4 bases, with 14 bases of the junction left unmatched. This CDR3 has 17 amino acids. CDR3 sequence reads: CASSHLGTEDFSYGYTF. CDR3 nucleotides: TGCGCCAGCAGCCACCTCGGGACAGAGGATTTTTCCTATGGCTACACCTTC.

This CDR3 is CASSLGSAEAFF. The CDR3 nucleotides are TGTGCCAGCAGCTTAGGGAGCGCTGAAGCTTTCTTT. The chain employs TRBV13 and TRBJ1-1, with D unclear. The CDR3 extends over 12 amino acids. The V and J ends lost 0 bases and 6 bases respectively, with 5 bases between them. Germline CDR1 reads PRHDT; CDR2 reads FYEKMQ (reference sequence). The full variable domain, in which reference TRBV13 and TRBJ1-1 provide the parts outside the CDR3, is AAGVIQSPRHLIKEKRETATLKCYPIPRHDTVYWYQQGPGQDPQFLISFYEKMQSDKGSIPDRFSAQQFSDYHSELNMSSLELGDSALYFCASSLGSAEAFFGQGTRLTVV.

This chain links TRBV19 with TRBJ1-6; 9 bases are a match to TRBD1. V gave up 4 bases and J gave up 1 base; unmatched junction bases: 11. In germline, CDR1 is LNHDA, CDR2 SQIVND (reference sequence). This CDR3 contains 19 residues. The CDR3 region is CASSSPPGQGSSYNSPLHF. Here the CDR3 DNA reads TGTGCCAGTAGTAGTCCTCCGGGACAGGGTAGTTCCTATAATTCACCCCTCCACTTT.

The CDR3 nucleotides are TGTGCCAGCTCACCTAGAGCGGGGGGCCGCACAGATACGCAGTATTTT. This sequence encodes CASSPRAGGRTDTQYF. The genes are TRBV18 and TRBJ2-3; 9 bases agree with TRBD2. The CDR3 covers 16 residues. The V segment lost 3 bases and the J segment 1 base; nucleotides outside the gene matches: 5. Germline-derived CDR1 and CDR2 are KGHSH and LQKENI.

This clone was counted a few times. The chain uses TRBV2 and TRBJ1-5; no clear D gene. Between the trimmed V and J ends, which lost 8 bases and 4 bases, there was a span of 9 bases. CDR3 length: 12 residues. The V gene's germline CDR1 is SNHLY and CDR2 FYNNEI. The CDR3 region has the DNA TGTGCCAGCTCGTCTCTGAATCAGCCCCAGCATTTT. It encodes CASSSLNQPQHF. The variable domain in full, completed from reference TRBV2 and TRBJ1-5, reads EPEVTQTPSHQVTQMGQEVILRCVPISNHLYFYWYRQILGQKVEFLVSFYNNEISEKSEIFDDQFSVERPDGSNFTLKIRSTKLEDSAMYFCASSSLNQPQHFGDGTRLSIL.

The gene calls are TRBV3-1 (or the pseudogene TRBV3-2) and TRBJ2-7, with 8 bases lining up with TRBD1. The V gene's germline CDR1 is LGHDT and CDR2 YNNKEL (reference sequence). V gave up 1 base and J gave up 4 bases; unmatched junction bases: 12. The CDR3 extends over 17 amino acids. The CDR3 DNA reads as TGTGCCAGCAGCCAAGGATTAACAGGGGGAGGTTGGTACGAGCAGTACTTC. This sequence encodes CASSQGLTGGGWYEQYF.

This chain uses TRBV2 with TRBJ2-2; D possibly corresponds to TRBD1 (5 bases). V lost 8 bases to trimming and J lost 1 base, with 11 bases between them. CDR1 is SNHLY, CDR2 FYNNEI, per germline. The length of the CDR3 is 14 residues. CDR3 in amino acids: CASPRGQNTGELFF. The CDR3 nucleotides read TGTGCCAGCCCGCGCGGACAGAACACCGGGGAGCTGTTTTTT.

The V gene is TRBV7-9, the J gene TRBJ1-1; D perhaps matches TRBD1 (5 bases). Deletions cut 1 base from V and 0 bases from J, with 6 bases between. Germline V gene sequence: CDR1 SEHNR, CDR2 FQNEAQ (reference sequence). This CDR3 is 14 amino acids long. DNA of the CDR3: TGTGCCAGCAGCTTAGGCAGGGTGAACACTGAAGCTTTCTTT. This sequence encodes CASSLGRVNTEAFF.

This clone was counted once. V is TRBV5-5 and J is TRBJ2-2; D is undetermined. The V gene's germline CDR1 is SGHKS and CDR2 YYEKEE (reference sequence). Trimming removed 0 bases from V and 10 bases from J, with 10 bases in between. CDR3 length: 13 residues. Written as DNA, the CDR3 is TGTGCCAGCAGCTTGGGGGCCGCCCTGGAGCTGTTTTTT. Translated, it gives CASSLGAALELFF.

This clone was seen just once. The V call is TRBV12-3 or TRBV12-4, the J call TRBJ2-3, with D perhaps TRBD1 (6 bases). Trimming left V 6 bases short and J 4 bases short, with 8 bases between. The length of the CDR3 is 12 residues. The CDR3 protein is CASSEGADTQYF. The CDR3 DNA follows: TGTGCCAGCAGCGAGGGGGCAGATACGCAGTATTTT.

The chain is built from TRBV3-1 (or the pseudogene TRBV3-2) and TRBJ2-7; D perhaps matches TRBD1 (6 bases). The CDR3 runs 15 residues. Germline V CDR1 and CDR2: LGHDT, YNNKEL (reference sequence). Trimming removed 1 base at V and 2 bases at J, with 12 bases between. The CDR3 sequence: CASSQGGHATYEQYF. DNA for the CDR3: TGTGCCAGCAGCCAAGGGGGGCACGCAACCTACGAGCAGTACTTC.

This clone was seen a few times. The chain carries TRBV23-1 and TRBJ2-2; TRBD1 matches 7 bases. TRBV23-1 is designated an ORF whose function remains uncertain. This CDR3 has 17 residues. Trimming cost V 2 bases and J 1 base; bases outside gene matches: 7. The CDR3 nucleotides are TGCGCCAGCAGTCAAATTAAAACAGGGGAGAACACCGGGGAGCTGTTTTTT. Encoded protein: CASSQIKTGENTGELFF.

The chain recombines TRBV27 with TRBJ2-7; D may be TRBD1 (6 bases). V shed 4 bases and J shed 0 bases, with 7 bases lying between them. The length of the CDR3 is 13 residues. Looked up from germline, CDR1 is MNHEY and CDR2 is SMNVEV (reference sequence). CDR3 sequence: CASSSGASYEQYF. The CDR3 DNA sequence: TGTGCCAGCAGTTCAGGGGCCTCCTACGAGCAGTACTTC.

Here the CDR3 DNA reads TGTGCCAGTAGTATAACCCAGGGGGCTCCGGATGGCTACACCTTC. This sequence encodes CASSITQGAPDGYTF. The chain combines TRBV19 with TRBJ1-2; TRBD1 aligns across 8 bases. The junction had 8 bases not matched to a gene; V was cut back by 2 bases and J by 6 bases. Germline V gene sequence: CDR1 LNHDA, CDR2 SQIVND (reference sequence). The length of the CDR3 is 15 residues.

The chain is built from TRBV2 and TRBJ2-3, with 7 bases aligning to TRBD2. In germline, CDR1 is SNHLY, CDR2 FYNNEI. The length of the CDR3 is 15 residues. V was clipped by 6 bases and J by 2 bases; unmatched bases: 8. The CDR3 DNA sequence: TGTGCCAGCAGGCAACGGGGGGTAAACACAGATACGCAGTATTTT. Amino acids: CASRQRGVNTDTQYF.

This chain joins TRBV2 and TRBJ1-2; weak D call: TRBD1 (6 bases). The CDR3 loop spans 16 amino acids. V was clipped by 1 base and J by 4 bases, with 16 bases between them. Germline V CDR1 and CDR2: SNHLY, FYNNEI. Here the CDR3 reads CASSEVQGTGSYGYTF. CDR3 in DNA: TGTGCCAGCAGTGAAGTACAGGGCACAGGGAGCTATGGCTACACCTTC.

V usage is TRBV2 and J usage is TRBJ1-2, with TRBD1 matching over 10 bases. Germline V gene data show CDR1 as SNHLY and CDR2 as FYNNEI. This CDR3 comprises 14 residues. V trimming: 6 bases; J trimming: 6 bases; junction bases outside the gene matches: 7. CDR3 amino acids: CASRTRTGGNGYTF. CDR3 DNA sequence: TGTGCCAGCAGAACCAGGACAGGGGGAAATGGCTACACCTTC.

Comments on this clone: The junction and the germline gene differ at one end; a read error may be behind it. The chain carries TRBV6-5 and TRBJ1-1; TRBD1 might be the D (6 bases). The CDR3 runs 15 residues. Germline loops: CDR1 MNHEY, CDR2 SVGAGI. CDR3 sequence (DNA): TGTGCCAGCAGCTACTTTACAGGGAAGAACACTGAAGCTTTCTTT. It is translated as CASSYFTGKNTEAFF.

The rearrangement links TRBV7-9 to TRBJ1-2; D remains ambiguous. V was cut by 3 bases and J by 4 bases, with 6 bases left in between. CDR1 is SEHNR and CDR2 is FQNEAQ in the germline V gene (reference sequence). CDR3 length: 12 residues. The CDR3 sequence: CASSFSPYGYTF. CDR3 bases: TGTGCCAGCAGCTTTAGCCCCTATGGCTACACCTTC.

The V and J genes are TRBV3-1 (or the pseudogene TRBV3-2) and TRBJ2-1; 12 bases line up with TRBD2. With V trimmed by 2 bases and J by 3 bases, 5 bases remained unmatched. This CDR3 is built from 17 residues. Per germline, CDR1 LGHDT and CDR2 YNNKEL (reference sequence). The CDR3 DNA reads TGTGCCAGCAGCCAAACTAGCGGGGGGCCCTACTACAATGAGCAGTTCTTC. Protein sequence: CASSQTSGGPYYNEQFF.

V usage is TRBV4-1 and J usage is TRBJ2-3, with D possibly being TRBD2 (6 bases). The ends were cut back, 6 bases at V and 2 bases at J, with 12 bases in the middle. CDR1 and CDR2 (germline): MGHRA, YSYEKL. This CDR3 comprises 14 residues. CDR3 protein: CASSSGGVTDTQYF. Written as DNA, the CDR3 is TGCGCCAGCAGTTCCGGAGGGGTCACAGATACGCAGTATTTT.

The chain links TRBV19 to TRBJ2-3, with TRBD2 as a possible D gene (6 bases). The ends were cut back, 9 bases at V and 5 bases at J, with 15 bases in the middle. Germline-derived CDR1 and CDR2 are LNHDA and SQIVND (reference sequence). The CDR3 covers 13 residues. The CDR3 DNA is TGTGCCAGCACTCGGGGGTCGGGAGATACGCAGTATTTT. It is translated as CASTRGSGDTQYF.

V usage is TRBV30 and J usage is TRBJ1-4; 7 bases are shared with TRBD1. This CDR3 is built from 16 residues. After removal of 1 base from V and 7 bases from J, the junction contained 12 bases not matched to a gene. From germline, CDR1 is GTSNPN and CDR2 SVGIG (reference sequence). DNA for the CDR3: TGTGCCTGGAGTGCAGGGCACAGGGGTCGGGGTGAAAAACTGTTTTTT. This translates into CAWSAGHRGRGEKLFF.

The V gene is TRBV3-1 (or the pseudogene TRBV3-2), the J gene TRBJ1-2; no definite D call. V was shortened by 7 bases and J by 0 bases, with 21 bases between the two germline ends. This CDR3 comprises 17 residues. Germline lookup yields CDR1 LGHDT and CDR2 YNNKEL (reference sequence). The CDR3 is CASNKAGYQSANYGYTF. DNA for the CDR3: TGTGCCAGCAATAAGGCGGGTTACCAATCAGCTAACTATGGCTACACCTTC.

The rearrangement links TRBV2 to TRBJ2-3, with 10 bases lining up with TRBD1. The trim removed 5 bases at V and 6 bases at J, leaving 8 bases unmatched. This CDR3 spans 15 amino acids. In germline, CDR1 is SNHLY, CDR2 FYNNEI. This CDR3 reads CASSIVGQGTDTQYF. The CDR3 coding sequence is TGTGCCAGCAGTATCGTGGGACAGGGGACGGATACGCAGTATTTT.